Presented here are 16 T cell receptor beta chains from one specimen sequenced in a study of OX40 agonist ivuxolimab in advanced cancers. The assay was immunoSEQ multiplex PCR, and TCRdb's table has in-frame clones only and misses some. The sample has 4,500 to 6,000 clones, approximately 74% seen once. The sample was CD4+ or CD8+ T cells sorted from blood, taken in a trial of the OX40 agonist ivuxolimab. These receptors all stem from an adult with an advanced solid tumor such as melanoma, head and neck, liver or kidney cancer.

The chain has TRBV30 and TRBJ2-5, with 10 bases lining up with TRBD2. The CDR3 contains 15 residues. V trimming: 1 base; J trimming: 4 bases; junction bases outside the gene matches: 6. Germline values: CDR1 GTSNPN, CDR2 SVGIG (reference sequence). The CDR3 spells CAWSAASGGLETQYF. The CDR3, as DNA: TGTGCCTGGAGTGCGGCTAGCGGGGGTTTAGAGACCCAGTACTTC.

The chain carries TRBV4-2 and TRBJ2-1; maybe TRBD2 (6 bases). Germline V gene data show CDR1 as LGHNA and CDR2 as YNFKEQ. V shed 5 bases and J shed 4 bases, with 12 bases lying between them. The CDR3 totals 14 residues. CDR3 DNA sequence: TGTGCCAGCAGCTTGGAGGGGCTATACAATGAGCAGTTCTTC. This codes for CASSLEGLYNEQFF.

The chain joins TRBV4-3 to TRBJ2-7; D unresolved. The V end was cut by 2 bases, the J end by 0 bases, with 8 bases between. The CDR3 spans 14 residues. Germline V gene data show CDR1 as LGHNA and CDR2 as YSLEER. CDR3 DNA sequence: TGCGCCAGCAGCCAAAGCCGGAGCTCCTACGAGCAGTACTTC. Its protein product is CASSQSRSSYEQYF.

This clone was counted a few times. The genes are TRBV2 and TRBJ2-1, with 9 bases fitting TRBD1. The CDR3 totals 15 residues. After removal of 7 bases from V and 6 bases from J, the junction contained 10 bases not matched to a gene. Germline CDR1 and CDR2: SNHLY and FYNNEI. The CDR3 coding sequence is TGTGCCAGCACCTATACAGGGGGCGCCGTCAATGAGCAGTTCTTC. Its protein product is CASTYTGGAVNEQFF.

The chain recombines TRBV20-1 with TRBJ2-3, with D unclear. V gave up 7 bases and J gave up 2 bases, with 7 bases separating them. CDR3 length: 11 residues. In germline, CDR1 is DFQATT, CDR2 SNEGSKA (reference sequence). The CDR3 nucleotides read TGCAGTGGAGGAGACACAGATACGCAGTATTTT. Amino acids: CSGGDTDTQYF.

CDR3 sequence (DNA): TGTGCCAGCAGTATGGGACAGGGGTCCCACGAGCAGTACTTC. Its translation is CASSMGQGSHEQYF. The V gene is TRBV28, the J gene TRBJ2-7; 10 bases match TRBD1. This CDR3 has 14 amino acids. CDR1 and CDR2 from the germline V gene are MDHEN and SYDVKM. Trimming at V came to 5 bases and at J to 5 bases, leaving 6 bases not matched to a gene.

The V and J genes are TRBV2 and TRBJ1-1; D is ambiguous. In germline, CDR1 is SNHLY, CDR2 FYNNEI. V was pared by 3 bases and J by 0 bases, with 14 bases between. This CDR3 contains 16 residues. In nucleotides, the CDR3 is TGTGCCAGCAGTGAGGGCAGACTGTCCTTGAACACTGAAGCTTTCTTT. Translation gives CASSEGRLSLNTEAFF.

This clone has a count of ten or more. The V and J genes are TRBV5-4 and TRBJ2-1; 9 nucleotides match TRBD2. Germline assignment: CDR1 SGHNT and CDR2 YYREEE (reference sequence). V gave up 9 bases and J gave up 5 bases; unmatched junction bases: 6. This CDR3 has 13 amino acids. The CDR3 loop is CATLAGGNNEQFF. CDR3 DNA sequence: TGTGCCACCCTGGCGGGAGGGAACAATGAGCAGTTCTTC.

The rearrangement uses TRBV9 and TRBJ2-1; D is unresolved. Germline CDR1 and CDR2: SGDLS and YYNGEE. V was pared by 3 bases and J by 2 bases, with 12 bases between. This CDR3 has 15 residues. The CDR3 sequence: CASSANFGTYNEQFF. CDR3 coding DNA: TGTGCCAGCAGCGCCAACTTCGGAACCTACAATGAGCAGTTCTTC.

The chain joins TRBV9 to TRBJ2-5; D is tentatively TRBD1 or TRBD2 (5 bases each). Trimming took 0 bases from V and 1 from J, leaving 10 bases between them. The CDR3 length is 15 residues. Germline V CDR1 and CDR2: SGDLS, YYNGEE. The DNA of the CDR3 is TGTGCCAGCAGCGTAGTGGGGGACCTCCAAGAGACCCAGTACTTC. Its translation: CASSVVGDLQETQYF.

CDR3 in DNA: TGTGCCAGCAGCCCCGTCGTAGGTCCAGGGGTCTATGGCTACACCTTC. This gives the protein CASSPVVGPGVYGYTF. This sequence joins TRBV5-5 and TRBJ1-2; D might be TRBD1 (6 bases). The germline gives CDR1 SGHKS, CDR2 YYEKEE (reference sequence). This CDR3 has 16 residues. V gave up 4 bases and J gave up 4 bases, with 20 bases separating them. Full variable domain (missing parts from reference TRBV5-5 and TRBJ1-2): DAGVTQSPTHLIKTRGQQVTLRCSPISGHKSVSWYQQVLGQGPQFIFQYYEKEERGRGNFPDRFSARQFPNYSSELNVNALLLGDSALYLCASSPVVGPGVYGYTFGSGTRLTVV.

CDR3 residues: CASSSFGGQVNSPLHF. CDR3 in DNA: TGTGCCAGCAGCTCCTTTGGGGGACAGGTTAATTCACCCCTCCACTTT. The chain uses TRBV7-2 and TRBJ1-6, with 8 bases lining up with TRBD1. V lost 4 bases and J lost 6; bases outside the gene matches: 8. The CDR3 covers 16 residues. Germline-derived CDR1 and CDR2 are SGHTA and FQGNSA.

V and J are TRBV7-9 and TRBJ1-4; possibly TRBD1 for D (5 bases). Trimming removed 8 bases at V and 4 bases at J, with 11 bases between. Germline V gives CDR1 SEHNR, CDR2 FQNEAQ (reference sequence). This CDR3 has 13 amino acids. CDR3 amino acids: CASHGGINEKLFF. CDR3 nucleotide sequence: TGTGCCAGCCACGGGGGGATTAATGAAAAACTGTTTTTT.

The chain couples TRBV7-9 to TRBJ2-1; the match to TRBD1 covers 9 bases. Losses at the gene ends were 7 bases for V and 9 bases for J; bases not matched to a gene: 13. Germline V lookup: CDR1 SEHNR, CDR2 FQNEAQ (reference sequence). This CDR3 comprises 15 residues. CDR3: CASIPRDRVSSEQFF. The CDR3 bases are TGTGCCAGCATCCCCCGGGACAGGGTCTCCAGTGAGCAGTTCTTC.

The rearrangement uses TRBV6-6 and TRBJ1-1, with TRBD1 identical over 10 bases. The CDR3 sequence is 15 residues long. V was clipped by 2 bases and J by 8 bases; unmatched bases: 8. Germline assignment: CDR1 MNHNY and CDR2 SVGAGI (reference sequence). The CDR3 reads CASSYTGQGTFEAFF. CDR3 bases: TGTGCCAGCAGTTACACGGGACAGGGGACTTTCGAAGCTTTCTTT.

This clone is medium-sized by share. The genes are TRBV6-6 and TRBJ1-2; D call uncertain. The V gene's germline CDR1 is MNHNY and CDR2 SVGAGI (reference sequence). Between the trimmed V and J ends, which lost 8 bases and 1 base, there was a span of 11 bases. This CDR3 region has 13 residues. The CDR3 here is CASCGGLNYGYTF. The DNA for the CDR3 is TGTGCCAGCTGTGGAGGGCTTAACTATGGCTACACCTTC.